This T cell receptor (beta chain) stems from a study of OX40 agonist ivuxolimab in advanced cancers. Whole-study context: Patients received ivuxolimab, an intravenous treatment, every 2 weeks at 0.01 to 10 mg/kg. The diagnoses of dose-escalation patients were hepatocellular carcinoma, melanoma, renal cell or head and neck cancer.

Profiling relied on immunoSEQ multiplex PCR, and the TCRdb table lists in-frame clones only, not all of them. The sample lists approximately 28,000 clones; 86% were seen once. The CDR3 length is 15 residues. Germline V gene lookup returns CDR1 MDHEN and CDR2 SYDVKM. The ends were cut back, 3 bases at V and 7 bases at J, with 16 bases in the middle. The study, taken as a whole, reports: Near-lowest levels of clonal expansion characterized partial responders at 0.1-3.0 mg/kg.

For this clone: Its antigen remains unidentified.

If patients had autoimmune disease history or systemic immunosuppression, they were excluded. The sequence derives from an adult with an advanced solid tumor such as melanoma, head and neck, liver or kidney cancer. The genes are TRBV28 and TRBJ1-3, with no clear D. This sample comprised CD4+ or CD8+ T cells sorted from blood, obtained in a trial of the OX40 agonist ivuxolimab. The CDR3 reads CASSFRVFSGNTIYF. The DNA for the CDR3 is TGTGCCAGCAGTTTCCGGGTCTTTTCGGGGAACACCATATATTTT.